The sequence of this T cell receptor beta chain was determined in a study of breast tumors, draining lymph nodes, adjacent tissues. Overall study findings and caveats: Tumor repertoires ranked between lymph nodes and nontumor tissue in diversity, with V and J gene preferences. Tumor and nontumor repertoires were significantly more similar in luminal-like than in basal-like breast cancer. Findings are consistent with lymph node origin and intratumoral expansion of most tumor T cells.

This CDR3 has 13 residues. The germline V gene encodes CDR1 ENHRY and CDR2 SYGVKD. The V end was cut by 6 bases, the J end by 7 bases, with 12 bases between. TCRdb reprocessed the multiplex PCR reads via MiXCR and lists one record per CDR3 protein. Here the sample spans about 21,000 distinct CDR3 sequences, 41% being singletons. As regards this clonotype: Its antigen is still unknown.

The chain joins TRBV10-3 to TRBJ1-4; D gene unclear. Material for sequencing was breast tumor tissue. This receptor was obtained from a female donor with breast cancer. Some clones in this sample may be carry-over from other donors' samples. The chain's CDR3 is CAIRQRSGEKLFF. As DNA, the CDR3 is TGTGCCATCAGGCAGAGGTCGGGTGAAAAACTGTTTTTT.